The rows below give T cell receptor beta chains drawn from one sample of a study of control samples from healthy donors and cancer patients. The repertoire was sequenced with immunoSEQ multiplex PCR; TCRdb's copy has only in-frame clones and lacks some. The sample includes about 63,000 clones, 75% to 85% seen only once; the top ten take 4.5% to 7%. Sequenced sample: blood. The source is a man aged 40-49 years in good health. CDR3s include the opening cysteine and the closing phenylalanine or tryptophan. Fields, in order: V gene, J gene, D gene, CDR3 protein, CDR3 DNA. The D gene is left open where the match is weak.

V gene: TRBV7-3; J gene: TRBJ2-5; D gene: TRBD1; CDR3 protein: CASSQGQQETQYF; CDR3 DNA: TGTGCCAGCAGCCAGGGACAGCAAGAGACCCAGTACTTC
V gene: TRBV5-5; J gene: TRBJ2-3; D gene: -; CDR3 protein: CASSLLATSTDTQYF; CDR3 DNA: TGTGCCAGCAGCCTTCTAGCGACCTCTACAGATACGCAGTATTTT
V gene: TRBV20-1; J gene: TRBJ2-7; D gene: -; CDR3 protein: CSASSRHEQYF; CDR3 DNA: TGCAGTGCTAGTAGTCGACACGAGCAGTACTTC
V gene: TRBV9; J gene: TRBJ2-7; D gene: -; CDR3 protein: CASSLRGHGAYEQYF; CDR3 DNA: TGTGCCAGCAGCCTTAGAGGACACGGGGCCTACGAGCAGTACTTC
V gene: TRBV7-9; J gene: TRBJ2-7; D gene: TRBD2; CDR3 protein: CASSLVGGGYEQYF; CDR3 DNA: TGTGCCAGCAGTCTCGTCGGCGGGGGCTACGAGCAGTACTTC
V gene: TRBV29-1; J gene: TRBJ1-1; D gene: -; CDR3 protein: CSVEVWGQNTEAFF; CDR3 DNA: TGCAGCGTTGAAGTCTGGGGTCAGAACACTGAAGCTTTCTTT
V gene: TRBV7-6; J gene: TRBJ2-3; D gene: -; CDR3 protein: CASSPRDRFTDTQYF; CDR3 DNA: TGTGCCAGCAGCCCCAGGGACCGGTTCACAGATACGCAGTATTTT
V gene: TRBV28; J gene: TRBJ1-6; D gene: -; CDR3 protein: CASSGGNSPLHF; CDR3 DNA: TGTGCCAGCAGCGGAGGGAATTCACCCCTCCACTTT
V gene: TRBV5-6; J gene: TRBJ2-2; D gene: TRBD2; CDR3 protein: CASSLGLAGEAGELFF; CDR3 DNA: TGTGCCAGCAGCTTAGGACTAGCGGGAGAGGCCGGGGAGCTGTTTTTT
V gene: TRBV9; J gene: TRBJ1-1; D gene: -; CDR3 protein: CASSKPPGVTEAFF; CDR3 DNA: TGTGCCAGCAGCAAACCTCCAGGGGTGACTGAAGCTTTCTTT
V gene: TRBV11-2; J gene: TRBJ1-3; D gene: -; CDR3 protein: CASSLRAGNTIYF; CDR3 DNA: TGTGCCAGCAGCTTACGAGCTGGAAACACCATATATTTT
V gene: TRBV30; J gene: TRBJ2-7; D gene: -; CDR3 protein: CAWSVDVSEQYF; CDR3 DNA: TGTGCCTGGAGTGTAGATGTTAGCGAGCAGTACTTC
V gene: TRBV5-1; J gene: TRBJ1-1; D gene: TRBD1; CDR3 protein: CASSLGLSGGDTEAFF; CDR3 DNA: TGCGCCAGCAGCTTGGGTCTGTCAGGGGGAGACACTGAAGCTTTCTTT